This T cell receptor beta chain was obtained from a study of glioma-infiltrating T cells after dendritic cell vaccination (dated by TCRdb to 2016 to 2018). About the full investigation: The cohort included some 15 glioblastoma patients drawn from Phase I and II dendritic cell vaccination trials, of whom 9 were newly diagnosed and 6 had recurrent disease. TCR sequencing metrics, including TIL content and tumor-blood repertoire overlap, were correlated with survival after dendritic cell vaccination. The vaccine consisted of monocyte-derived dendritic cells cultured approximately seven days with IL-4 and GM-CSF, then pulsed overnight with autologous tumor lysate. Three intradermal dendritic cell vaccine injections were administered to patients at biweekly intervals in the arm below the axilla. In glioblastoma patients vaccinated with dendritic cells, deep sequencing of TCR beta CDR3 regions served to measure tumor-infiltrating lymphocyte content and to compare repertoires between tumor and blood. Patients received autologous tumor lysate-pulsed dendritic cell vaccination between about 2003 and 2013. The paper's findings and limits, for the study overall: TCR clonality showed no direct relationship with survival, which suggests that a diverse polyclonal response may be important. The cohort was small and heterogeneous, and full blood and tumor sets were available for few patients, with initial-recurrent tumor pairs available for even fewer patients. The three-group TCR overlap response model was described as speculative and requiring prospective validation. After dendritic cell vaccination, a higher estimated pretreatment TIL content predicted longer time to progression and longer overall survival.

Using the immunoSEQ assay, TCRB CDR3 regions were amplified from approximately 2.1 micrograms of genomic DNA, or from all available DNA when less than that was on hand. The multiplex PCR relied on 60 forward primers for TCR V beta segments and 13 reverse primers for J beta segments. To estimate the number of reads per starting template, synthetic control templates were added to each sample at limiting dilution. The Illumina HiSeq System generated 87 bp sequencing reads. The paper's data handling went like this. PCR and sequencing errors were removed by a nearest neighbor algorithm that merged closely related sequences. TCR overlap was defined as the percentage of unique tumor TCR beta sequences that were also present in the same patient's peripheral blood. TCRdb re-hosts the immuneACCESS table, in-frame sequences only. Its copies lack some clones; in the studies checked, an unresolved V gene accounts for under half of them, and the cause for the rest is not known. V and J calls and clone size are as listed in that table; D and trimming were resolved from the DNA. The sample includes 100,000 or so clones, with almost 90% observed a single time. Over 2.5% of the sample lies in the top ten.

Based on the germline V gene, the CDR1 and CDR2 sequences are SGHTA and FQGTGA. Unmatched junction bases come to 11, with V trimmed by 2 bases and J by 0 bases. The CDR3 sequence holds 21 residues, the cysteine and phenylalanine included. Of the read, only the CDR3 DNA is kept; its 63 bases are in frame from base 1. With regard to this clone: Its antigen remains unidentified. Per-base qualities were not stored, and no clone one base away is much larger.

Interpreted using the paper, the time point label stands for: after dendritic cell vaccination, including at tumor progression/relapse. Selection of patients required sufficient residual fresh-frozen tumor tissue and over two years of available survival data. None of the glioblastoma patients carried an isocitrate dehydrogenase mutation, although molecular status otherwise varied. PBMC were collected before vaccination, two weeks after the third vaccination, and at tumor progression if progression occurred. Genomic DNA was extracted with the Qiagen DNeasy Blood extraction Kit. Sample: blood, taken after dendritic cell vaccination. The sequence is built from TRBV7-3 and TRBJ2-2, with 14 bases matching TRBD2. The clonotype comes from a human donor with glioblastoma. The base sequence is TGTGCCAGCAGCTTAGATCAGCGACTAGCGGGAGGGCCAACGAACACCGGGGAGCTGTTTTTT. Its translation is CASSLDQRLAGGPTNTGELFF.